One and the same sample provided the 32 T cell receptor beta chains below, sequenced in a study of identical twins. TCRdb passed the 5' RACE reads through MiXCR, listing each CDR3 protein once. The profile covers more than 600,000 distinct CDR3 sequences, with around a sixth appearing a single time and about 12% taken by the ten largest. Separately, the same data were catalogued under a study of T cells expressing NK-cell markers.

Sequenced: PBMCs. The receptors were sampled from a woman in her late teens or twenties in good health.

This clonotype has more than one count but fewer than ten. V and J are TRBV6-4 and TRBJ2-3; no reliable D call. The CDR3 runs 14 residues. V was trimmed by 5 bases and J by 0 bases, leaving 9 bases between them. Germline V lookup: CDR1 MRHNA, CDR2 SNTAGT. CDR3 sequence reads: CASSQELSTDTQYF. CDR3 DNA sequence: TGTGCCAGCAGTCAGGAGCTGAGCACAGATACGCAGTATTTT.

In this sample, this clonotype turned up a few times. The chain uses TRBV12-3 or TRBV12-4 and TRBJ2-3; TRBD2 is a possible D gene (5 bases). The germline V and J ends were trimmed by 3 bases and 2 bases, with 12 bases remaining between them. This CDR3 contains 15 residues. CDR3 nucleotide sequence: TGTGCCAGCAGTTTTGAGCGGCCCCTCACAGATACGCAGTATTTT. It translates to CASSFERPLTDTQYF.

This clonotype was found a few times. V and J are TRBV12-3 or TRBV12-4 and TRBJ2-3; 10 positions agree with TRBD1. V was pared by 2 bases and J by 1 base, with 9 bases of the junction left unmatched. The CDR3 extends over 18 amino acids. This CDR3 reads CASSLRGGGQGGTDTQYF. As DNA, the CDR3 is TGTGCCAGCAGTTTAAGGGGGGGAGGACAGGGGGGCACAGATACGCAGTATTTT.

V gene TRBV6-2 or TRBV6-3 combines with J gene TRBJ2-3, with 11 nucleotides matching TRBD1. The J segment lost 0 bases and the V segment lost 2 bases, leaving 22 bases of the junction unmatched. This CDR3 has 23 amino acids. In germline, CDR1 is MNHEY, CDR2 SVGEGT. CDR3 loop: CASSYPSILSRDRGSLSTDTQYF. The CDR3 DNA is TGTGCCAGCAGTTACCCGTCTATTCTGTCCCGGGACAGGGGGTCCTTAAGCACAGATACGCAGTATTTT.

This clonotype was observed a handful of times. The rearrangement links TRBV10-3 to TRBJ2-5, with D tentatively TRBD1 (6 bases). CDR3 size: 14 residues. V lost 4 bases and J lost 2, with 11 bases in between. The germline gives CDR1 ENHRY, CDR2 SYGVKD. CDR3 sequence: CAISGRDTQETQYF. As DNA, the CDR3 is TGTGCCATCAGTGGTCGGGACACGCAAGAGACCCAGTACTTC.

This clonotype has a handful of counts. V and J are TRBV6-5 and TRBJ2-5; tentative D call: TRBD2 (5 bases). Per germline, CDR1 MNHEY and CDR2 SVGAGI. Trimming stripped 0 bases from V and 5 bases from J, with 19 bases between. CDR3 length equals 17 residues. The CDR3 coding sequence is TGTGCCAGCAGTTACTCCTTTGACCCCACTAGAGGGGAGACCCAGTACTTC. Protein: CASSYSFDPTRGETQYF.

This clonotype was recorded a few times. The rearrangement joins TRBV10-2 to TRBJ2-2, with D possibly called TRBD1 or TRBD2 (6 bases each). V dropped 10 bases and J dropped 0 bases, with 18 bases sitting between them. Germline assignment: CDR1 WSHSY and CDR2 SAAADI. This CDR3 contains 16 residues. CDR3 DNA sequence: TGCGCCACCACGCACAGGGCGGGGACGAACACCGGGGAGCTGTTTTTT. It yields the protein CATTHRAGTNTGELFF.

This clonotype has a handful of counts. V gene TRBV12-3 or TRBV12-4 combines with J gene TRBJ1-2; no clear D. This CDR3 comprises 14 residues. V was cut by 4 bases and J by 1 base, with 10 bases left in between. CDR3 region: CASSSVGLNYGYTF. The CDR3 DNA follows: TGTGCCAGCAGTTCGGTCGGTCTTAACTATGGCTACACCTTC.

This chain joins TRBV4-3 and TRBJ2-2, with D hard to call. Between the trimmed V and J ends, which lost 1 base and 1 base, there was a span of 7 bases. The germline V gene encodes CDR1 LGHNA and CDR2 YSLEER. The CDR3 has 15 amino acids. The CDR3 here is CASSQVRLNTGELFF. CDR3 coding DNA: TGCGCCAGCAGCCAAGTTCGGTTGAACACCGGGGAGCTGTTTTTT.

This sequence joins TRBV6-5 and TRBJ2-3; D is unclear. CDR1 and CDR2 from the germline V gene are MNHEY and SVGAGI. V was shortened by 4 bases and J by 2 bases, with 10 bases between the two germline ends. The CDR3 covers 14 residues. The CDR3 region has the DNA TGTGCCAGCAGTTCGGAAATTCCCACAGATACGCAGTATTTT. It encodes CASSSEIPTDTQYF.

This clonotype was counted a few times. In DNA, the CDR3 is TGCGCCAGCAGCTTGGCCCTATTGCAGCCTTATAACACTGAAGCTTTCTTT. This sequence encodes CASSLALLQPYNTEAFF. This chain connects TRBV5-1 to TRBJ1-1; D not resolved. Germline V CDR1 and CDR2: SGHRS, YFSETQ. This CDR3 comprises 17 residues. Trimming took 0 bases from V and 2 from J, leaving 17 bases between them.

In this sample, this clonotype turned up a few times. The gene calls are TRBV5-1 and TRBJ2-3; TRBD1 agrees at 9 bases. This CDR3 is 17 amino acids long. Per the germline V gene, CDR1 is SGHRS and CDR2 is YFSETQ. V lost 7 bases, J lost 3 bases, and 15 bases stayed unmatched. The CDR3 DNA reads as TGCGCCAGCGGGGGACTGGGGACAGGGTTGTCTACAGATACGCAGTATTTT. Amino acids: CASGGLGTGLSTDTQYF.

V and J are TRBV12-3 or TRBV12-4 and TRBJ2-1, with D tentatively TRBD1 or TRBD2 (7 bases each). Trimming pared 3 bases from V and 8 bases from J, leaving 20 bases between. The CDR3 sequence is 16 residues long. CDR3 in amino acids: CASSFIGQGGIYEQFF. The DNA of the CDR3 is TGTGCCAGCAGTTTTATAGGCCAGGGGGGGATCTATGAGCAGTTCTTC.

This clonotype was seen a handful of times. V is TRBV7-2 and J is TRBJ2-7, with unresolved D. The CDR3 totals 14 residues. V lost 1 base and J lost 2, with 9 bases in between. Germline CDR1 is SGHTA and CDR2 is FQGNSA. The CDR3 DNA reads as TGTGCCAGCAGCTTAGGCGTCGCCCCCTACGAGCAGTACTTC. Encoded protein: CASSLGVAPYEQYF.

The CDR3 bases are TGTGCCAGCTCACCATTTGCGGCACTCACGGGACAGGGCGTCGGCGAGCAGTACTTC. Protein: CASSPFAALTGQGVGEQYF. The gene calls are TRBV18 and TRBJ2-7; 9 positions match TRBD1. The CDR3 contains 19 residues. CDR1 KGHSH and CDR2 LQKENI come from the germline V gene. J gave up 6 bases and V 2 bases, and 20 bases lay outside the gene matches.

This clonotype was seen ten or more times. This chain links TRBV12-3 or TRBV12-4 with TRBJ2-5; TRBD1 aligns across 7 bases. There are 14 residues in the CDR3. V gave up 3 bases and J gave up 3 bases; unmatched junction bases: 4. The chain's CDR3 is CASSFPDRKETQYF. As DNA, the CDR3 is TGTGCCAGCAGTTTCCCGGACAGGAAAGAGACCCAGTACTTC.

The chain uses TRBV5-1 and TRBJ2-3, with D unresolved. Germline loops: CDR1 SGHRS, CDR2 YFSETQ. This CDR3 region has 14 residues. V gave up 0 bases and J gave up 6 bases, with 11 bases separating them. The CDR3 bases are TGCGCCAGCAGCTTGGAGGGTACATTGGATACGCAGTATTTT. The encoded protein is CASSLEGTLDTQYF.

This chain connects TRBV14 to TRBJ2-7; no clear D gene. The V gene's germline CDR1 is SGHDN and CDR2 FVKESK. Trimming left V 1 base short and J 7 bases short, with 17 bases between. The CDR3 spans 15 residues. The CDR3 loop reads CASSQVSHLVREQYF. CDR3 sequence (DNA): TGTGCCAGCAGCCAAGTCAGTCATCTAGTAAGGGAGCAGTACTTC. Combining the CDR3 with reference TRBV14 and TRBJ2-7 gives the whole variable domain EAGVTQFPSHSVIEKGQTVTLRCDPISGHDNLYWYRRVMGKEIKFLLHFVKESKQDESGMPNNRFLAERTGGTYSTLKVQPAELEDSGVYFCASSQVSHLVREQYFGPGTRLTVT.

The table lists this clonotype with many counts. The CDR3 is CASSEVRQYNEQFF. In DNA form, the CDR3 reads TGTGCCAGCAGTGAAGTCCGGCAATACAATGAGCAGTTCTTC. The rearrangement links TRBV6-1 to TRBJ2-1, with D hard to call. V was trimmed by 1 base and J by 4 bases, leaving 8 bases between them. This CDR3 contains 14 residues. The germline V gene encodes CDR1 MNHNS and CDR2 SASEGT.

This clonotype was seen at least ten times. The V gene is TRBV12-3 or TRBV12-4, the J gene TRBJ2-7; no firm D call. V lost 6 bases to trimming and J lost 7 bases, with 10 bases between them. The CDR3 has 11 amino acids. CDR3 amino acids: CASSSLREQYF. In nucleotides, the CDR3 is TGTGCCAGCAGCTCACTTCGAGAGCAGTACTTC.

This sequence joins TRBV2 and TRBJ1-5; TRBD1 agrees at 7 bases. The CDR3 loop spans 15 amino acids. The germline V gene encodes CDR1 SNHLY and CDR2 FYNNEI. Losses at the gene ends were 6 bases for V and 3 bases for J; bases not matched to a gene: 8. CDR3 sequence reads: CASSVSGQINQPQHF. CDR3 in DNA: TGTGCCAGCAGCGTATCGGGACAGATCAATCAGCCCCAGCATTTT.

This rearrangement joins TRBV6-2 or TRBV6-3 to TRBJ2-1, with TRBD2 identical over 9 bases. Germline CDR1 reads MNHEY; CDR2 reads SVGEGT. The CDR3 runs 18 residues. V trimming: 1 base; J trimming: 5 bases; junction bases outside the gene matches: 12. Here the CDR3 DNA reads TGTGCCAGCAGTTACTACCCAACTAAGGCTAGCGGGAACAATGAGCAGTTCTTC. Amino acids: CASSYYPTKASGNNEQFF.

There are a few counts of this clonotype. The V and J genes are TRBV29-1 and TRBJ2-3; possibly TRBD1 or TRBD2 for D (6 bases each). V shed 8 bases and J shed 3 bases, with 18 bases lying between them. Per the germline V gene, CDR1 is SQVTM and CDR2 is ANQGSEA. There are 14 residues in the CDR3. CDR3 sequence: CSSKGGGRTDTQYF. CDR3 in DNA: TGCAGCTCTAAAGGGGGAGGAAGAACAGATACGCAGTATTTT.

V usage is TRBV6-1 and J usage is TRBJ2-3; no definite D call. The CDR3 extends over 13 amino acids. Germline-derived CDR1 and CDR2 are MNHNS and SASEGT. Trimming shortened V by 5 bases and J by 4 bases, and 10 bases separated the two germline ends. This chain's CDR3 is CASSPLSADTQYF. The CDR3 bases are TGTGCCAGCAGTCCCCTAAGCGCAGATACGCAGTATTTT.

This clonotype was detected only a few times. The chain links TRBV19 to TRBJ1-3; D is undetermined. The germline gives CDR1 LNHDA, CDR2 SQIVND (reference sequence). The CDR3 contains 15 residues. Trimming left V 2 bases short and J 0 bases short, with 8 bases between. In DNA form, the CDR3 reads TGTGCCAGTAGTATACCCCGCGGCTCTGGAAACACCATATATTTT. Translating it yields CASSIPRGSGNTIYF.

The chain uses TRBV5-1 and TRBJ2-2, with a weak D call TRBD2 (5 bases). V lost 3 bases, J lost 4 bases, and 19 bases lay in between. Germline CDR1 and CDR2: SGHRS and YFSETQ. This CDR3 contains 17 residues. CDR3 coding DNA: TGCGCCAGCAGCTCCCCTAAGGCACAAGCGGTCACCGGGGAGCTGTTTTTT. Translation: CASSSPKAQAVTGELFF.

This chain uses TRBV5-6 with TRBJ1-2; 8 nucleotides align to TRBD1. The CDR3 totals 13 residues. Losses at the gene ends were 4 bases for V and 7 bases for J; bases not matched to a gene: 6. The V gene's germline CDR1 is SGHDT and CDR2 YYEEEE. CDR3 DNA: TGTGCCAGCAGCCTCGGGACAGGCACTGGCTACACCTTC. This translates into CASSLGTGTGYTF.

The chain carries TRBV6-2 or TRBV6-3 and TRBJ2-7; TRBD1 matches 7 bases. This CDR3 contains 14 residues. V was clipped by 7 bases and J by 3 bases; unmatched bases: 9. The germline V gene has CDR1 MNHEY and CDR2 SVGEGT. CDR3 bases: TGTGCCAGCATACGGGACAGTTGGGGCTACGAGCAGTACTTC. Its translation: CASIRDSWGYEQYF.

This chain links TRBV12-3 or TRBV12-4 with TRBJ2-1, with D hard to call. The CDR3 runs 12 residues. Trimming took 7 bases from V and 6 from J, leaving 10 bases between them. The CDR3 reads CASNSGRNEQFF. CDR3 DNA sequence: TGTGCCAGCAATTCCGGGCGCAATGAGCAGTTCTTC.

This clonotype was counted between two and nine times. V is TRBV5-1 and J is TRBJ2-6; D is unresolved. The length of the CDR3 is 16 residues. CDR1 SGHRS and CDR2 YFSETQ come from the germline V gene. V was trimmed by 1 base and J by 1 base, leaving 9 bases between them. CDR3 region: CASSLYQRSGANVLTF. DNA of the CDR3: TGCGCCAGCAGCTTGTACCAAAGGTCTGGGGCCAACGTCCTGACTTTC.

This clonotype was counted only a few times. The chain employs TRBV9 and TRBJ2-3; D not certain. V lost 3 bases, J lost 4 bases, and 15 bases lay in between. The CDR3 spans 15 residues. The germline V gene encodes CDR1 SGDLS and CDR2 YYNGEE. The CDR3 protein is CASSATPANPDTQYF. For the CDR3, the DNA is TGTGCCAGCAGCGCCACGCCAGCGAACCCAGATACGCAGTATTTT.

CDR3 region: CASSSRLGVITEAFF. The CDR3 nucleotides read TGTGCCAGCAGCTCCCGTTTGGGTGTTATCACTGAAGCTTTCTTT. This sequence joins TRBV7-9 and TRBJ1-1, with D unresolved. Germline V lookup: CDR1 SEHNR, CDR2 FQNEAQ (reference sequence). The V gene lost 4 bases and the J gene lost 4 bases, with 16 bases spanning the gap. The CDR3 contains 15 residues.